Described below is a single T cell receptor beta chain sequence and its context. Its cognate antigen is unknown. J was trimmed by 1 base and V by 1 base; bases with no gene match: 12. CDR3 length: 19 residues. CDR1 is MGHRA, CDR2 YSYEKL, per germline. These data come from a study of cytomegalovirus exposure and HLA in healthy donors. Whole-study findings and limits: Across HLA loci, a later analysis found differing TCR association rates, with DRB1 most and HLA-C fewest. Cytomegalovirus-associated status was assigned to about 160 TCR beta chains. Earlier analysis looked at TCR beta V segments, and most were productive about 90% or about 30% of the time. The authors considered a cluster of highly shared sequence variants likely to be a sequencing artifact.

The PCR had 60 Vbeta and 13 Jbeta primers. The data were produced by immunoSEQ multiplex PCR, yet TCRdb's version contains in-frame clones alone and is incomplete. This repertoire shows tens of thousands of clones, around 81% found once; its top ten account for 0.5% to 0.65%. This chain links TRBV4-1 with TRBJ2-1; 8 bases map to TRBD1. Sequencing was done on a sample of PBMCs. This receptor was identified in a man aged 30 to 39 in good health and CMV-seronegative. The CDR3 reads CASSQALPRTGRSYNEQFF. CDR3 nucleotide sequence: TGCGCCAGCAGCCAAGCCCTCCCCCGGACAGGGCGATCCTACAATGAGCAGTTCTTC.